These T cell receptor beta chains were read from a single sample in a study of blood T cell repertoires in COVID-19. The assay was immunoSEQ multiplex PCR, and TCRdb's table has in-frame clones only and misses some. The table lists hundreds of thousands of clones, around 88% of them singletons, with around 1.4% in the top ten. The sample consisted of peripheral blood. The receptors here all came from a man older than 75 with acute or convalescent COVID-19. Each CDR3 is given with its conserved first and last residue. The order of the fields is J gene, V gene, clone size, D gene, CDR3 protein, CDR3 DNA. A D gene is named only where the DNA matches it firmly. Expanded clones are given a class, and other clones once, few, many or no size at all.

J: TRBJ2-5; V: TRBV7-2; size: .; D: .; CDR3: CASSLERRLETQYF; DNA: TGTGCCAGCAGCTTAGAGAGGCGGTTGGAGACCCAGTACTTC
J: TRBJ1-2; V: TRBV3-1/TRBV3-2; size: .; D: TRBD1; CDR3: CASSQGTGGGYGYTF; DNA: TGTGCCAGCAGCCAAGGGACAGGGGGCGGCTATGGCTACACCTTC
J: TRBJ2-1; V: TRBV27; size: .; D: TRBD2; CDR3: CASSTRLAGPSDEQFF; DNA: TGTGCCAGCAGTACGCGACTAGCGGGCCCTAGCGATGAGCAGTTCTTC
J: TRBJ2-7; V: TRBV10-3; size: few; D: TRBD1; CDR3: CAISDGTGGEAYEQYF; DNA: TGTGCCATCAGTGATGGGACAGGTGGTGAGGCCTACGAGCAGTACTTC
J: TRBJ2-7; V: TRBV28; size: .; D: TRBD1; CDR3: CASSFIGLRQGVYEQYF; DNA: TGTGCCAGCAGTTTCATCGGGTTGCGACAGGGGGTCTACGAGCAGTACTTC
J: TRBJ2-5; V: TRBV19; size: .; D: TRBD1; CDR3: CATTVLPGQGRETQYF; DNA: TGTGCCACCACCGTACTACCGGGACAGGGCCGAGAGACCCAGTACTTC
J: TRBJ1-6; V: TRBV6-5; size: .; D: .; CDR3: CASSYSRQGESPLHF; DNA: TGTGCCAGCAGTTACTCACGCCAGGGCGAATCACCCCTCCACTTT
J: TRBJ2-7; V: TRBV29-1; size: .; D: .; CDR3: CSVAPTSYEQYF; DNA: TGCAGCGTTGCCCCCACTTCCTACGAGCAGTACTTC
J: TRBJ1-5; V: TRBV6-5; size: .; D: TRBD1; CDR3: CASSTTGGLGQPQHF; DNA: TGTGCCAGCAGTACGACAGGGGGGCTGGGTCAGCCCCAGCATTTT
J: TRBJ1-5; V: TRBV19; size: once; D: .; CDR3: CASSMAGFRNQPQHF; DNA: TGTGCCAGTAGTATGGCAGGGTTCAGGAATCAGCCCCAGCATTTT
J: TRBJ2-5; V: TRBV27; size: .; D: TRBD1; CDR3: CASSLPGQGETQYF; DNA: TGTGCCAGCAGTTTACCGGGACAGGGGGAGACCCAGTACTTC
J: TRBJ2-1; V: TRBV6-5; size: .; D: .; CDR3: CASSPYRSSYNEQFF; DNA: TGTGCCAGCAGCCCCTACCGTAGCTCCTACAATGAGCAGTTCTTC
J: TRBJ2-3; V: TRBV2; size: .; D: .; CDR3: CASSELAGGADTQYF; DNA: TGTGCCAGCAGTGAACTAGCCGGAGGGGCAGATACGCAGTATTTT
J: TRBJ2-1; V: TRBV7-8; size: .; D: TRBD2; CDR3: CASSSLAGQNNEQFF; DNA: TGTGCCAGCAGCTCCCTAGCGGGGCAAAACAATGAGCAGTTCTTC
J: TRBJ1-3; V: TRBV18; size: .; D: .; CDR3: CASSREQGEGNTIYF; DNA: TGTGCCAGCTCCCGCGAGCAGGGTGAAGGAAACACCATATATTTT
J: TRBJ2-3; V: TRBV19; size: .; D: .; CDR3: CASSFFYGGLDTQYF; DNA: TGTGCCAGTAGTTTTTTTTACGGGGGTTTGGATACGCAGTATTTT
J: TRBJ1-6; V: TRBV19; size: .; D: TRBD1; CDR3: CASSMFGTDYNSPLHF; DNA: TGTGCCAGTAGTATGTTCGGGACAGACTATAATTCACCCCTCCACTTT
J: TRBJ2-5; V: TRBV10-3; size: .; D: .; CDR3: CAISESGGRRETQYF; DNA: TGTGCCATCAGTGAGTCAGGTGGGAGACGAGAGACCCAGTACTTC
J: TRBJ1-1; V: TRBV7-9; size: .; D: .; CDR3: CASSLESTRTEAFF; DNA: TGTGCCAGCAGCTTGGAATCGACGAGGACTGAAGCTTTCTTT
J: TRBJ1-1; V: TRBV28; size: .; D: .; CDR3: CASRWTVNTEAFF; DNA: TGTGCCAGCAGATGGACAGTGAACACTGAAGCTTTCTTT
J: TRBJ2-5; V: TRBV18; size: .; D: .; CDR3: CASSLRNQGHPLETQYF; DNA: TGTGCCAGCTCCCTACGGAATCAGGGACACCCCCTAGAGACCCAGTACTTC
J: TRBJ1-5; V: TRBV3-1/TRBV3-2; size: .; D: .; CDR3: CASSQDISGSQPQHF; DNA: TGTGCCAGCAGCCAAGATATAAGTGGGAGTCAGCCCCAGCATTTT
J: TRBJ2-5; V: TRBV28; size: .; D: TRBD1; CDR3: CASSYQTGGYQETQYF; DNA: TGTGCCAGCAGCTATCAGACAGGGGGGTACCAAGAGACCCAGTACTTC
J: TRBJ2-1; V: TRBV5-1; size: .; D: TRBD2; CDR3: CASSLAGTSLSNEQFF; DNA: TGCGCCAGCAGCTTGGCCGGGACTAGTCTAAGTAATGAGCAGTTCTTC
J: TRBJ1-4; V: TRBV7-2; size: .; D: .; CDR3: CASSLADIGGEKLFF; DNA: TGTGCCAGCAGCTTAGCGGACATTGGGGGGGAAAAACTGTTTTTT
J: TRBJ1-4; V: TRBV4-1; size: .; D: .; CDR3: CASSQDGTSGEKLFF; DNA: TGCGCCAGCAGCCAAGATGGGACATCGGGGGAAAAACTGTTTTTT
J: TRBJ2-5; V: TRBV18; size: .; D: TRBD2; CDR3: CASSPSSRSGSGQETQYF; DNA: TGTGCCAGCTCACCATCGTCTAGAAGCGGGAGCGGGCAAGAGACCCAGTACTTC
J: TRBJ1-6; V: TRBV7-9; size: .; D: TRBD1; CDR3: CASRARDRANSPLHF; DNA: TGTGCCAGCAGGGCCCGGGACAGGGCTAATTCACCCCTCCACTTT
J: TRBJ2-7; V: TRBV6-2/TRBV6-3; size: .; D: TRBD2; CDR3: CASSYPSGSYEQYF; DNA: TGTGCCAGCAGTTACCCTAGCGGGAGCTACGAGCAGTACTTC
J: TRBJ1-3; V: TRBV6-5; size: .; D: TRBD1; CDR3: CASGSGQAAGNTIYF; DNA: TGTGCCAGCGGATCGGGACAGGCGGCAGGAAACACCATATATTTT
J: TRBJ2-1; V: TRBV5-1; size: .; D: TRBD2; CDR3: CASSLMASGYNEQFF; DNA: TGCGCCAGCAGCTTGATGGCTAGCGGCTACAATGAGCAGTTCTTC
J: TRBJ1-6; V: TRBV15; size: .; D: .; CDR3: CATSREYSPSNSPLHF; DNA: TGTGCCACCAGCAGAGAGTATTCCCCCTCTAATTCACCCCTCCACTTT
J: TRBJ2-7; V: TRBV7-9; size: .; D: TRBD1; CDR3: CASSLRGPGTGSSYEQYF; DNA: TGTGCCAGCAGCTTACGGGGTCCCGGGACAGGGTCCTCCTACGAGCAGTACTTC
J: TRBJ1-2; V: TRBV7-9; size: once; D: .; CDR3: CASDIGFADYGYTF; DNA: TGTGCCAGCGATATCGGCTTCGCGGACTATGGCTACACCTTC
J: TRBJ2-1; V: TRBV19; size: .; D: TRBD2; CDR3: CASSITEREGLEQFF; DNA: TGTGCCAGTAGTATAACTGAGCGGGAGGGCTTAGAGCAGTTCTTC
J: TRBJ2-3; V: TRBV5-5; size: .; D: .; CDR3: CASRRDSEATDTQYF; DNA: TGTGCCAGCAGAAGGGACTCGGAGGCGACAGATACGCAGTATTTT
J: TRBJ2-7; V: TRBV7-9; size: once; D: .; CDR3: CASSLSAGIDEQYF; DNA: TGTGCCAGCAGCTTATCTGCGGGGATAGACGAGCAGTACTTC
J: TRBJ2-7; V: TRBV7-3; size: .; D: TRBD1; CDR3: CASSSGQGAYEQYF; DNA: TGTGCCAGCAGCTCCGGACAGGGGGCGTACGAGCAGTACTTC
J: TRBJ2-5; V: TRBV9; size: .; D: TRBD2; CDR3: CASSQGLAGYEYF; DNA: TGTGCCAGCAGCCAAGGACTAGCGGGGTACGAATACTTC
J: TRBJ1-2; V: TRBV4-1; size: .; D: TRBD1; CDR3: CASSQDHSRDRGGYTF; DNA: TGCGCCAGCAGCCAAGATCATTCCCGGGACAGGGGTGGCTACACCTTC
J: TRBJ2-3; V: TRBV5-4; size: .; D: TRBD2; CDR3: CASSGRRAGSTDTQYF; DNA: TGTGCCAGCAGCGGACGGAGAGCGGGGAGCACAGATACGCAGTATTTT
J: TRBJ2-1; V: TRBV2; size: .; D: .; CDR3: CASKSDGGSQFF; DNA: TGTGCCAGCAAGTCAGATGGCGGGTCGCAGTTCTTC
J: TRBJ1-2; V: TRBV16; size: few; D: .; CDR3: CASSQSTGHRYTF; DNA: TGTGCCAGCAGCCAATCAACGGGACACCGCTACACCTTC
J: TRBJ1-1; V: TRBV16; size: .; D: TRBD1; CDR3: CASSQRTGGGEAFF; DNA: TGTGCCAGCAGCCAACGGACAGGTGGCGGTGAAGCTTTCTTT
J: TRBJ1-5; V: TRBV2; size: .; D: TRBD1; CDR3: CASTLEQGRNQPQHF; DNA: TGTGCCAGCACCTTGGAACAGGGGCGCAATCAGCCCCAGCATTTT
J: TRBJ2-1; V: TRBV5-1; size: .; D: TRBD2; CDR3: CASSLGLAAKNEQFF; DNA: TGCGCCAGCAGCTTGGGGCTAGCGGCTAAAAATGAGCAGTTCTTC
J: TRBJ1-4; V: TRBV28; size: few; D: .; CDR3: CASSKQGTNEKLFF; DNA: TGTGCCAGCAGTAAACAGGGAACTAATGAAAAACTGTTTTTT
J: TRBJ2-6; V: TRBV4-2; size: .; D: .; CDR3: CASSQAVKGGSGANVLTF; DNA: TGTGCCAGCAGCCAAGCGGTAAAAGGCGGGTCTGGGGCCAACGTCCTGACTTTC
J: TRBJ2-7; V: TRBV28; size: few; D: TRBD1; CDR3: CASTGQGAPFRQYF; DNA: TGTGCCAGCACCGGACAGGGGGCGCCATTTAGGCAGTACTTC
J: TRBJ2-6; V: TRBV11-2; size: .; D: .; CDR3: CASSLDKGAGANVLTF; DNA: TGTGCCAGCAGCTTAGATAAGGGGGCTGGGGCCAACGTCCTGACTTTC
J: TRBJ1-2; V: TRBV7-9; size: few; D: TRBD1; CDR3: CASSLAETGGYGYTF; DNA: TGTGCCAGCAGCTTAGCAGAGACAGGGGGCTATGGCTACACCTTC
J: TRBJ1-4; V: TRBV4-2; size: .; D: TRBD1; CDR3: CASSKGQGNEKLFF; DNA: TGTGCCAGCAGCAAGGGACAGGGAAATGAAAAACTGTTTTTT
J: TRBJ2-3; V: TRBV11-2; size: .; D: TRBD2; CDR3: CASSAYRTSGISTDTQYF; DNA: TGTGCCAGCAGCGCCTACAGGACTAGCGGGATCAGCACAGATACGCAGTATTTT
J: TRBJ2-1; V: TRBV9; size: .; D: TRBD2; CDR3: CASTPGTSGRDGQFF; DNA: TGTGCCAGCACCCCCGGGACTAGCGGGAGGGACGGGCAGTTCTTC
J: TRBJ2-5; V: TRBV6-8; size: .; D: .; CDR3: CASPDTGKKTQYF; DNA: TGTGCCAGTCCAGATACAGGGAAAAAGACCCAGTACTTC
J: TRBJ2-1; V: TRBV27; size: .; D: .; CDR3: CASSPLPGQGFF; DNA: TGTGCCAGCAGTCCACTCCCGGGACAAGGGTTCTTC
J: TRBJ1-6; V: TRBV28; size: .; D: TRBD1; CDR3: CASETGSVSYNSPLHF; DNA: TGTGCCAGCGAGACAGGGTCCGTCTCCTATAATTCACCCCTCCACTTT
J: TRBJ2-1; V: TRBV5-4; size: .; D: .; CDR3: CASSFAGENEQFF; DNA: TGTGCCAGCAGCTTCGCAGGGGAAAATGAGCAGTTCTTC
J: TRBJ1-1; V: TRBV19; size: .; D: .; CDR3: CASSMTEKNTEAFF; DNA: TGTGCCAGTAGTATGACAGAGAAGAACACTGAAGCTTTCTTT
J: TRBJ2-3; V: TRBV6-5; size: .; D: .; CDR3: CASSFQYTDTQYF; DNA: TGTGCCAGCAGTTTCCAGTACACAGATACGCAGTATTTT